Following are 19 T cell receptor beta chains from one sample sequenced in a study of blood T cell repertoires in COVID-19. Sequencing was performed with immunoSEQ multiplex PCR; in TCRdb, only in-frame clones are kept and a portion is missing. The table records 300,000 to 400,000 clones, around 90% of them present only once. The sample comprised PBMCs or T cells enriched from blood (not recorded which). Source of these receptors: a man in his 60s who had recovered from COVID-19.

A single count supports this clone. The chain has TRBV5-1 and TRBJ2-7; TRBD1 aligns across 8 bases. The CDR3 spans 16 residues. Germline V gives CDR1 SGHRS, CDR2 YFSETQ. The junction had 10 bases not matched to a gene; V was cut back by 3 bases and J by 2 bases. The CDR3 coding sequence is TGCGCCAGCAGCTATTCCTCCGGGACAGGTACCTACGAGCAGTACTTC. Translation: CASSYSSGTGTYEQYF.

This clone was detected a few times. The chain carries TRBV4-3 and TRBJ2-3; 9 bases map to TRBD2. V was clipped by 0 bases and J by 4 bases; unmatched bases: 5. CDR3 length: 16 amino acids. Germline CDR1 reads LGHNA; CDR2 reads YSLEER. The CDR3 DNA reads TGCGCCAGCAGCCAAGAGGCGGGAGGGGGCGCAGATACGCAGTATTTT. The encoded protein is CASSQEAGGGADTQYF.

The chain uses TRBV27 and TRBJ1-3, with TRBD1 matching 8 bases. V shed 4 bases and J 6 bases; nucleotides not matched to a gene: 8. The germline CDR1 and CDR2 sequences are MNHEY and SMNVEV (reference sequence). CDR3 length: 15 residues. CDR3 amino acids: CASSSLDRVSNTIYF. The CDR3, as DNA: TGTGCCAGCAGTTCCTTGGACAGGGTGTCAAACACCATATATTTT.

This chain links TRBV29-1 with TRBJ2-1, with D maybe TRBD1 (6 bases). The CDR3 has 15 residues. From germline, CDR1 is SQVTM and CDR2 ANQGSEA. V lost 7 bases to trimming and J lost 0 bases, with 16 bases between them. CDR3 DNA sequence: TGCAGCGCAGACAGGACAACATACTCCTACAATGAGCAGTTCTTC. It is translated as CSADRTTYSYNEQFF.

The chain couples TRBV5-1 to TRBJ1-1; TRBD1 matches 11 bases. The V gene end was trimmed by 8 bases and the J gene end by 5 bases; junction bases not matched to a gene: 8. Germline CDR1 SGHRS, CDR2 YFSETQ. This CDR3 region has 14 residues. CDR3 amino acids: CASRTGGMRTEAFF. CDR3 sequence (DNA): TGCGCCAGTAGGACAGGGGGCATGAGAACTGAAGCTTTCTTT.

The genes are TRBV4-2 and TRBJ1-4; 8 bases match TRBD1. V was clipped by 4 bases and J by 2 bases; unmatched bases: 9. Germline values: CDR1 LGHNA, CDR2 YNFKEQ. The CDR3 is 17 residues long. CDR3: CASSPGQGQGTNEKLFF. DNA for the CDR3: TGTGCCAGCAGCCCTGGACAGGGTCAGGGGACTAATGAAAAACTGTTTTTT.

In DNA form, the CDR3 reads TGTGCCAGCAGTACCACCGGGACAGGGTTAAACGAGCAGTACTTC. Its protein product is CASSTTGTGLNEQYF. This chain connects TRBV2 to TRBJ2-7; 9 positions match TRBD1. V lost 5 bases to trimming and J lost 5 bases; unmatched junction nucleotides: 10. This CDR3 has 15 amino acids. The germline gives CDR1 SNHLY, CDR2 FYNNEI.

This chain uses TRBV11-2 with TRBJ2-5; perhaps TRBD2 as D (5 bases). The CDR3 is made up of 14 amino acids. The ends were cut back, 5 bases at V and 6 bases at J, with 16 bases in the middle. Germline CDR1 and CDR2: SGHAT and FQNNGV. The CDR3 spells CASSVAITSQTQYF. CDR3 sequence (DNA): TGTGCCAGCAGCGTGGCTATAACTAGTCAGACCCAGTACTTC.

The CDR3 DNA follows: TGTGCCAGCAGTTCCGGACTAGCGGGAAGGCAAGAGACCCAGTACTTC. Translated: CASSSGLAGRQETQYF. The V gene is TRBV2, the J gene TRBJ2-5, with 12 bases fitting TRBD2. Germline V gene sequence: CDR1 SNHLY, CDR2 FYNNEI. The length of the CDR3 is 16 residues. With 5 bases clipped from V and 2 bases from J, the junction kept 6 bases outside the gene matches.

The rearrangement links TRBV5-1 to TRBJ1-3, with D possibly TRBD1 on 5 matching bases. Germline loops: CDR1 SGHRS, CDR2 YFSETQ. V was shortened by 0 bases and J by 4 bases, with 8 bases between the two germline ends. The CDR3 has 14 amino acids. CDR3 protein: CASSLAGRGNTIYF. The CDR3 DNA reads as TGCGCCAGCAGCTTGGCAGGGAGGGGAAACACCATATATTTT.

J is TRBJ2-7 and V is TRBV2; no clear D gene. The V end was cut by 5 bases, the J end by 3 bases, with 5 bases between. In germline, CDR1 is SNHLY, CDR2 FYNNEI. This CDR3 has 11 residues. The CDR3 protein is CASSPYYEQYF. CDR3 DNA sequence: TGTGCCAGCAGTCCCTACTACGAGCAGTACTTC.

The chain joins TRBV9 to TRBJ2-7, with D possibly TRBD1 on 6 matching bases. Germline assignment: CDR1 SGDLS and CDR2 YYNGEE. The CDR3 runs 14 residues. The germline V and J ends were trimmed by 6 bases and 0 bases, with 13 bases remaining between them. CDR3 in DNA: TGTGCCAGCACCCGTGGACAGAGCTCCTACGAGCAGTACTTC. Its translation is CASTRGQSSYEQYF.

V is TRBV28 and J is TRBJ1-1; D gene ambiguous. This CDR3 has 11 amino acids. Trimming pared 7 bases from V and 5 bases from J, leaving 8 bases between. CDR1 is MDHEN and CDR2 is SYDVKM in the germline V gene. Here the CDR3 reads CASILRTEAFF. For the CDR3, the DNA is TGTGCCAGCATATTGAGGACTGAAGCTTTCTTT.

The chain joins TRBV12-3 or TRBV12-4 to TRBJ2-7; D is ambiguous. The V end was cut by 6 bases, the J end by 1 base, with 10 bases between. This CDR3 comprises 13 residues. The CDR3 DNA is TGTGCCAGCAGCAGTACCAAATCCTACGAGCAGTACTTC. Translating gives CASSSTKSYEQYF.

The chain couples TRBV6-2 or TRBV6-3 to TRBJ2-5, with 7 bases matching TRBD2. The CDR3 consists of 15 residues. V dropped 2 bases and J dropped 2; count of bases not matched to a gene: 5. Germline lookup yields CDR1 MNHEY and CDR2 SVGEGT. CDR3 loop: CASSYGSGGQETQYF. The CDR3, as DNA: TGTGCCAGCAGTTACGGGTCGGGGGGACAAGAGACCCAGTACTTC.

The chain couples TRBV28 to TRBJ2-5; D uncertain. The CDR3 has 14 residues. V was pared by 4 bases and J by 4 bases, with 13 bases between. Germline CDR1 MDHEN, CDR2 SYDVKM. CDR3 sequence: CASSSTLRVETQYF. CDR3 bases: TGTGCCAGCAGTTCTACCCTCCGCGTAGAGACCCAGTACTTC.

The chain recombines TRBV28 with TRBJ2-5, with 14 bases that match TRBD2. V was clipped by 6 bases and J by 4 bases; unmatched bases: 19. The germline V gene encodes CDR1 MDHEN and CDR2 SYDVKM. CDR3 length: 20 residues. CDR3 region: CASSRSGTSGSVLLGETQYF. CDR3 DNA sequence: TGTGCCAGCAGCCGATCCGGGACTAGCGGGAGCGTTCTGTTGGGAGAGACCCAGTACTTC.

The chain links TRBV27 to TRBJ2-7; TRBD1 aligns across 8 bases. V trimming: 3 bases; J trimming: 7 bases; junction bases outside the gene matches: 5. The V gene's germline CDR1 is MNHEY and CDR2 SMNVEV (reference sequence). The CDR3 length is 13 residues. In DNA form, the CDR3 reads TGTGCCAGCAGTTTGTTACAGGGGGAGGAGCAGTACTTC. Its translation: CASSLLQGEEQYF.

The rearrangement uses TRBV11-2 and TRBJ1-2; perhaps TRBD1 as D (6 bases). This CDR3 is built from 13 residues. Trimming stripped 1 base from V and 8 bases from J, with 11 bases between. Germline CDR1 reads SGHAT; CDR2 reads FQNNGV. Here the CDR3 DNA reads TGTGCCAGCAGCTTAGCAGGGGCTGGGGGCTACACCTTC. Its translation is CASSLAGAGGYTF.